Included here is one T cell receptor (beta chain) sequence, with context. Its specificity is unknown. The source of the sample is a study of cytomegalovirus exposure and HLA in healthy donors. Study overall: As released early, the data held around 80 million unique TCRs from HLA-typed donors. Findings and caveats of the study: Researchers reported that a few CMV-associated chains were confirmed in vitro as CMV antigen-specific.

13 Jbeta primers and 60 Vbeta primers were used for the PCR. Measured with immunoSEQ multiplex PCR; TCRdb has only the in-frame clones, and not every one. Reported are roughly 100,000 clones; the ten largest clones contain 3.4%. This CDR3 comprises 16 residues. Germline assignment: CDR1 SGDLS and CDR2 YYNGEE. V shed 0 bases and J shed 8 bases, with 20 bases lying between them. The sequencing sample was made of PBMCs. This sequence was found in a woman in her 30s in good health and CMV-seronegative. This sequence joins TRBV9 and TRBJ1-2; D is perhaps TRBD1 (5 bases). The CDR3 spells CASSVDRTSPVKGYTF. The CDR3 DNA follows: TGTGCCAGCAGCGTAGATAGGACAAGCCCAGTAAAGGGCTACACCTTC. Complete variable domain (other parts from reference TRBV9 and TRBJ1-2): DSGVTQTPKHLITATGQRVTLRCSPRSGDLSVYWYQQSLDQGLQFLIQYYNGEERAKGNILERFSAQQFPDLHSELNLSSLELGDSALYFCASSVDRTSPVKGYTFGSGTRLTVV.